This T cell receptor (beta chain) was profiled in a study of T cells in Graves' hyperthyroidism and ophthalmopathy. The study's findings and limits: Ophthalmopathy prediction by the model preceded onset by a median 6.5 months.

V lost 0 bases and J 8 bases, leaving 8 bases between the germline ends. The V gene's germline CDR1 is SGHTA and CDR2 FQGTGA. The CDR3 consists of 13 residues. Patients aged 18 to 65 had newly diagnosed hyperthyroidism lasting under 2 months. Clinical symptoms, serum thyroxine, TRAb, thyroid ultrasound and orbital computed tomography informed diagnoses. This clonotype was seen repeatedly, ten times or more. Its antigen is still unknown. Researchers took RNA transcripts and amplified the TCR beta CDR3 regions from them. In the first-round RT-PCR of the TCR CDR3, the HTBI primer set was used. TCRdb re-analysed the multiplex PCR reads in MiXCR, keeping a single row per CDR3 protein. The sample has fewer than 800,000 distinct CDR3 sequences, around 15% seen once.

Input material: blood. This clonotype was obtained from a man between 18 and 35 years old with Graves' hyperthyroidism. The chain has TRBV7-3 and TRBJ2-1; D gene uncertain. CDR3 coding DNA: TGTGCCAGCAGCTTAACAGGGTGGGATGAGCAGTTCTTC. Encoded protein: CASSLTGWDEQFF.